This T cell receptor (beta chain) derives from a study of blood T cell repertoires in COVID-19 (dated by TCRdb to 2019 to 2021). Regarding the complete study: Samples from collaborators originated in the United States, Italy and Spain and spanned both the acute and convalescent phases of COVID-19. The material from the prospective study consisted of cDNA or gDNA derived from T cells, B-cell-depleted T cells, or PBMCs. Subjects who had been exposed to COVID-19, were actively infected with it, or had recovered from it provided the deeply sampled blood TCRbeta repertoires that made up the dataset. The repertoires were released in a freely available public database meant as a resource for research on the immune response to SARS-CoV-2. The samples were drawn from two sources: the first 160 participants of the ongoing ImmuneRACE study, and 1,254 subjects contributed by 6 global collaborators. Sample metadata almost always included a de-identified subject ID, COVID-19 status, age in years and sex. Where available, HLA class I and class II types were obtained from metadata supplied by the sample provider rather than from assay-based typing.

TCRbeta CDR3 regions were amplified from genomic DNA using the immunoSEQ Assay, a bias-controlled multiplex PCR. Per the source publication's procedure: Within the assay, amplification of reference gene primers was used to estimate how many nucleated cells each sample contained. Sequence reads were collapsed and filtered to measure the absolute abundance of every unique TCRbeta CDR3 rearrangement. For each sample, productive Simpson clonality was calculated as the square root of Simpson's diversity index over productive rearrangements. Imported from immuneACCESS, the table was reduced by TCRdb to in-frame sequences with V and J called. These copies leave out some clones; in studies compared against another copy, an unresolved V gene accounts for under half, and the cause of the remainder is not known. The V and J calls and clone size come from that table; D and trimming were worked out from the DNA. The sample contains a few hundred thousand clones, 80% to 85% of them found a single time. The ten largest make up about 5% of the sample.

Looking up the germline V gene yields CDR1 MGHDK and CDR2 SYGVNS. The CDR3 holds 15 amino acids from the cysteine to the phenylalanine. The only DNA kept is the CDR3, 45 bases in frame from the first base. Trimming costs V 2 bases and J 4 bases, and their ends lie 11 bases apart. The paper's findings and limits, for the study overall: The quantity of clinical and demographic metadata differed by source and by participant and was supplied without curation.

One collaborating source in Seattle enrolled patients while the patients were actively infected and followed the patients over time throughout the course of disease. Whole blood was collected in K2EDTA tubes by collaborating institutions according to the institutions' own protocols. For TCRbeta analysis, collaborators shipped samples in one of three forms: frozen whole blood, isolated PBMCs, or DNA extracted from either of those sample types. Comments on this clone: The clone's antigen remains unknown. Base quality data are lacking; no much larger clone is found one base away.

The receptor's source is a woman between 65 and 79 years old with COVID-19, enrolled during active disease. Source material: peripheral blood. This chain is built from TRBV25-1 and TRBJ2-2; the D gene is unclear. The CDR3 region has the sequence CASSEIPEFTGELFF. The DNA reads TGTGCCAGCAGTGAAATCCCGGAGTTCACCGGGGAGCTGTTTTTT. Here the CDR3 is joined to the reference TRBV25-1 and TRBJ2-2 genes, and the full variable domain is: EADIYQTPRYLVIGTGKKITLECSQTMGHDKMYWYQQDPGMELHLIHYSYGVNSTEKGDLSSESTVSRIRTEHFPLTLESARPSHTSQYLCASSEIPEFTGELFFGEGSRLTVL.